This entry lists 16 T cell receptor beta chains sequenced from one sample in a study of CD8 T cells in ankylosing spondylitis. Study-wide results and caveats: A motif in TCR beta, a set of roughly eight highly homologous variants, appeared characteristic of ankylosing spondylitis blood.

TCRdb independently ran MiXCR on the 5' RACE reads; one entry per CDR3 protein. This sample has 700,000 to 850,000 distinct CDR3 sequences, with about an eighth found just once. What these receptors recognize is not known. Sample: blood, either unsorted or a sorted T cell fraction (not recorded which). All receptors come from a male donor with ankylosing spondylitis.

There are a few counts of this clonotype. The chain carries TRBV5-1 and TRBJ1-2; D unresolved. The CDR3 runs 14 residues. The V gene lost 5 bases and the J gene lost 10 bases, with 21 bases spanning the gap. From germline, CDR1 is SGHRS and CDR2 YFSETQ. CDR3 sequence reads: CASRPSTSLPYYTF. The CDR3 DNA is TGCGCCAGCAGACCATCCACCTCACTACCTTACTACACCTTC.

The V and J genes are TRBV24-1 and TRBJ2-3; D not certain. The CDR3 covers 13 residues. Germline assignment: CDR1 KGHDR and CDR2 SFDVKD. V was cut by 5 bases and J by 5 bases, with 10 bases left in between. The CDR3 here is CATSAPVVDTQYF. The CDR3, as DNA: TGTGCCACCAGTGCCCCGGTCGTAGATACGCAGTATTTT.

The CDR3 is CASSASTSNSYNEQFF. For the CDR3, the DNA is TGTGCCAGCAGCGCCTCTACTAGCAACTCCTACAATGAGCAGTTCTTC. This chain links TRBV9 with TRBJ2-1, with a possible D match to TRBD2 (6 bases). The germline gives CDR1 SGDLS, CDR2 YYNGEE. Between the trimmed V and J ends, which lost 3 bases and 0 bases, there was a span of 13 bases. This CDR3 is 16 amino acids long.

The J gene is TRBJ2-7, the V gene TRBV27, with D hard to call. Germline CDR1 and CDR2: MNHEY and SMNVEV (reference sequence). CDR3 length: 13 residues. V was pared by 8 bases and J by 5 bases, with 16 bases between. The CDR3 DNA follows: TGTGCCAGCCGCCCCCAAAACTTGAACGAGCAGTACTTC. Its translation is CASRPQNLNEQYF.

As DNA, the CDR3 is TGTGCCAGCAGCCGACAGGCGTCTCGATACCAAGAGACCCAGTACTTC. Translation: CASSRQASRYQETQYF. The chain employs TRBV28 and TRBJ2-5; weak D call: TRBD1 (6 bases). CDR1 and CDR2 (germline): MDHEN, SYDVKM. V was trimmed by 6 bases and J by 0 bases, leaving 17 bases between them. The CDR3 extends over 16 amino acids.

This clonotype was seen more than once but under ten times. The chain couples TRBV10-3 to TRBJ1-4; weak D call: TRBD1 (6 bases). This CDR3 is 14 amino acids long. V was clipped by 2 bases and J by 14 bases, with 18 bases between them. CDR1 ENHRY and CDR2 SYGVKD come from the germline V gene. CDR3 in DNA: TGTGCCATCAGTGAGCAGCAGGGGAAGAACATTCTGTTTTTT. This codes for CAISEQQGKNILFF.

This clonotype has more than one count but fewer than ten. The CDR3 nucleotides are TGTGCCAGCAGTTTAAATCCTAATCTCTACGAGCAGTACTTC. Its translation: CASSLNPNLYEQYF. The chain employs TRBV12-3 or TRBV12-4 and TRBJ2-7; the D is unclear. V lost 2 bases and J lost 3, with 11 bases in between. This CDR3 region has 14 residues.

This clonotype was counted only a few times. The gene calls are TRBV11-2 and TRBJ1-1; D is perhaps TRBD1 (6 bases). Germline-derived CDR1 and CDR2 are SGHAT and FQNNGV. The CDR3 consists of 18 residues. Trimming took 5 bases from V and 2 from J, leaving 24 bases between them. The CDR3 region is CASSRLHSGEGSNTEAFF. DNA of the CDR3: TGTGCCAGCAGCCGTCTCCATTCAGGGGAGGGGAGTAACACTGAAGCTTTCTTT. The complete variable domain, with remaining parts taken from reference TRBV11-2 and TRBJ1-1, reads EAGVAQSPRYKIIEKRQSVAFWCNPISGHATLYWYQQILGQGPKLLIQFQNNGVVDDSQLPKDRFSAERLKGVDSTLKIQPAKLEDSAVYLCASSRLHSGEGSNTEAFFGQGTRLTVV.

This clonotype was found a few times. This chain uses TRBV28 with TRBJ1-4, with TRBD1 matching over 9 bases. The CDR3 spans 14 residues. Per the germline V gene, CDR1 is MDHEN and CDR2 is SYDVKM. J gave up 12 bases and V 4 bases, and 9 bases lay outside the gene matches. DNA of the CDR3: TGTGCCAGCAGTTCTCCCCGTCGGACAGGGGAACTGTTTTTT. It yields the protein CASSSPRRTGELFF.

This clonotype occurred a few times. The genes are TRBV28 and TRBJ2-7; TRBD1 matches at 7 bases. The trim removed 7 bases at V and 4 bases at J, leaving 7 bases unmatched. Germline CDR1 reads MDHEN; CDR2 reads SYDVKM. The CDR3 is 13 amino acids. The DNA of the CDR3 is TGTGCCAGCATCACTCGGGACAGTTACGAGCAGTACTTC. Amino acid sequence: CASITRDSYEQYF.

The sample holds one count of this clonotype. The genes are TRBV12-3 or TRBV12-4 and TRBJ2-7, with a tentative D call TRBD1 (7 bases). CDR3 length: 16 residues. Trimming stripped 1 base from V and 1 base from J, with 14 bases between. CDR3 protein: CASSLEAGGRSYEQYF. The CDR3 region has the DNA TGTGCCAGCAGTTTAGAGGCAGGGGGGAGATCCTACGAGCAGTACTTC.

The chain links TRBV2 to TRBJ2-5, with 7 positions matching TRBD2. Germline V gene lookup returns CDR1 SNHLY and CDR2 FYNNEI. The V segment lost 4 bases and the J segment 5 bases; nucleotides outside the gene matches: 4. The CDR3 loop spans 13 amino acids. The CDR3 DNA follows: TGTGCCAGCAGTGGCGGGGGTGGCGAGACCCAGTACTTC. This translates into CASSGGGGETQYF.

This clonotype showed up just a few times. The J gene is TRBJ1-1, the V gene TRBV20-1; no clear D. Germline V lookup: CDR1 DFQATT, CDR2 SNEGSKA (reference sequence). With 5 bases removed from V and 4 bases from J, the gap between germline ends came to 17 bases. This CDR3 has 14 residues. CDR3: CSASSAYEGTEAFF. In nucleotides, the CDR3 is TGCAGTGCTTCTTCCGCATATGAGGGCACTGAAGCTTTCTTT.

This clonotype appeared many times. Compared with germline, one end of the junction differs, possibly owing to a read error. The DNA for the CDR3 is TGTGCCAGCAGTTTGGCGGACCAAGAGACCCAGTACTTC. It translates to CASSLADQETQYF. This chain links TRBV5-1 with TRBJ2-5; no reliable D call. This CDR3 contains 13 residues. CDR1 is SGHRS, CDR2 YFSETQ, per germline.

This clonotype turned up a few times. The gene calls are TRBV7-2 and TRBJ2-7; D gene uncertain. Germline V lookup: CDR1 SGHTA, CDR2 FQGNSA. This CDR3 is built from 14 residues. The V gene lost 5 bases and the J gene lost 2 bases, with 13 bases spanning the gap. The CDR3 DNA follows: TGTGCCAGCAGCAGAGGACCGGAGACCTACGAGCAGTACTTC. Its protein product is CASSRGPETYEQYF.

The CDR3 nucleotides read TGTGCCATCAGTACTATGGGACTAGCGGGAGCCAATGAGCAGTTCTTC. Its translation is CAISTMGLAGANEQFF. The chain uses TRBV10-3 and TRBJ2-1, with 14 bases matching TRBD2. This CDR3 has 16 residues. V was pared by 5 bases and J by 6 bases, with 6 bases of the junction left unmatched. CDR1 is ENHRY, CDR2 SYGVKD, per germline.